This T cell receptor beta chain is drawn from a study of glioma-infiltrating T cells after dendritic cell vaccination. The primer mix had 60 V beta and 13 J beta primers. Assay used: immunoSEQ multiplex PCR; TCRdb lists only in-frame clones, some missing. The repertoire consists of about 92,000 clones, with 85% to 90% occurring once and the leading ten covering approximately 14%. The CDR3 runs to 15 residues. CDR1 and CDR2 from the germline V gene are SGHVS and FQNEAQ. Trimming cost V 5 bases and J 4 bases, with 17 bases left between them. The source of this sequence is a human donor with glioblastoma. The sample was blood, taken before dendritic cell vaccination. This chain uses TRBV7-8 with TRBJ1-2, with TRBD1 as a possible D gene (6 bases). The CDR3 protein is CASSPDPTGVYGYTF. In nucleotides, the CDR3 is TGTGCCAGCAGCCCAGACCCGACAGGTGTCTATGGCTACACCTTC.